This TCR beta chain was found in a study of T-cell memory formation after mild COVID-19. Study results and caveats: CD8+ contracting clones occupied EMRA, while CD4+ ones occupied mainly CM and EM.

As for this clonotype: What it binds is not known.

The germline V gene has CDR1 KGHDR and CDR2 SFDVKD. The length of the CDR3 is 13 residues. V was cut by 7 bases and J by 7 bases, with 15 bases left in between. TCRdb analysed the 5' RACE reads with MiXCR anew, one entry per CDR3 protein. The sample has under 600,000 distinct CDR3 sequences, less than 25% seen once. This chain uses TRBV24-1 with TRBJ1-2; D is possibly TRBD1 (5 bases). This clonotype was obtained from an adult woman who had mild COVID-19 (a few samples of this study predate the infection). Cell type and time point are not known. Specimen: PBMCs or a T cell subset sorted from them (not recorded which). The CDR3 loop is CATRPGGSLGYTF. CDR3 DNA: TGTGCCACCAGGCCCGGGGGTTCCCTTGGCTACACCTTC.